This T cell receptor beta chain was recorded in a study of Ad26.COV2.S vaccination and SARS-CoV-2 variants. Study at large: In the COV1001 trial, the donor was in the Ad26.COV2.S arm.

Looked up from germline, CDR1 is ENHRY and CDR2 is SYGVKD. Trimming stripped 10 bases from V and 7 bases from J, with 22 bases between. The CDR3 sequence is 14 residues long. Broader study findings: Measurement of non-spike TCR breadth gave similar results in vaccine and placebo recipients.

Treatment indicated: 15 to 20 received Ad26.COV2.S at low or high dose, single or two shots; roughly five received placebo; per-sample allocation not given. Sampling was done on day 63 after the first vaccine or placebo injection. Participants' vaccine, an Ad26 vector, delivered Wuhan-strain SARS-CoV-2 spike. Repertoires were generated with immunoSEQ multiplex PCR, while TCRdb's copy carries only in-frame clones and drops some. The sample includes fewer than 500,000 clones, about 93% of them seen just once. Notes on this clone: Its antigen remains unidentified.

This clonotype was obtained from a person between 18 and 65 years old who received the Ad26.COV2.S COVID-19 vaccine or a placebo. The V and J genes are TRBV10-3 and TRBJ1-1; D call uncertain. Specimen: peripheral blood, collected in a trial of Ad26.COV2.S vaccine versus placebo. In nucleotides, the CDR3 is TGTGCCACAACATATAACCCTTCTTCGTATGAAGCTTTCTTT. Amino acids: CATTYNPSSYEAFF.